This T cell receptor beta chain was obtained from a study of neoadjuvant anti-PD-1 for oral cavity cancer. Study at large: Most patients had three to four biweekly doses of 3 mg/kg nivolumab before resection.

TCRdb keeps only in-frame clones here, not all; method: immunoSEQ multiplex PCR. The table shows under 15,000 clones, with 64% occurring only once. This clone was counted a single time. Germline lookup yields CDR1 MNHEY and CDR2 SVGAGI. V gave up 6 bases and J gave up 3 bases; unmatched junction bases: 4. The CDR3 is 13 amino acids. The clonotype was recovered from a person between 40 and 85 years old with oral cavity squamous cell carcinoma. The donor label of this sample is uncertain. The V call is TRBV6-5, the J call TRBJ2-7, with TRBD2 identical over 8 bases. The sequencing used tumor tissue, collected before nivolumab (anti-PD-1) treatment. The CDR3 nucleotides are TGTGCCAGCAGAGCGGGGGCAAACTACGAGCAGTACTTC. It yields the protein CASRAGANYEQYF.